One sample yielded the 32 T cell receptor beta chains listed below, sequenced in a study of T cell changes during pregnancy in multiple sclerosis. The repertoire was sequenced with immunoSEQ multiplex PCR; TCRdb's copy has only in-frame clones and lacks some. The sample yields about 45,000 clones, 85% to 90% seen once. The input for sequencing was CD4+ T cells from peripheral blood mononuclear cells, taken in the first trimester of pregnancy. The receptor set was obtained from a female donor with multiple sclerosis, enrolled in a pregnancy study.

The chain's CDR3 is CAWSPIGTYRTGELFF. DNA of the CDR3: TGTGCCTGGAGCCCTATCGGGACATACCGCACCGGGGAGCTGTTTTTT. This chain links TRBV30 with TRBJ2-2; tentative D call: TRBD1 (6 bases). Trimming pared 3 bases from V and 4 bases from J, leaving 18 bases between. This CDR3 is built from 16 residues. Germline CDR1 GTSNPN, CDR2 SVGIG (reference sequence).

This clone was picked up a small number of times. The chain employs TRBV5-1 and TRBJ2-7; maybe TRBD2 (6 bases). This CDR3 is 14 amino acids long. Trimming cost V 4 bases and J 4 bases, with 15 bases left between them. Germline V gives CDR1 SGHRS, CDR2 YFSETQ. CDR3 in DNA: TGCGCCAGCAGCACCTTCTTTGGGGGGTACGAGCAGTACTTC. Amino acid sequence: CASSTFFGGYEQYF.

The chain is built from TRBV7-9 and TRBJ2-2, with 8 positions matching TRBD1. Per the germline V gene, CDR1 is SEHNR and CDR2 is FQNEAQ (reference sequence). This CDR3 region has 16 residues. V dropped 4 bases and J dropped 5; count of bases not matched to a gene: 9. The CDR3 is CASSSRRGPETGELFF. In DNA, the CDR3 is TGTGCCAGCAGCTCCCGCAGGGGGCCGGAGACCGGGGAGCTGTTTTTT.

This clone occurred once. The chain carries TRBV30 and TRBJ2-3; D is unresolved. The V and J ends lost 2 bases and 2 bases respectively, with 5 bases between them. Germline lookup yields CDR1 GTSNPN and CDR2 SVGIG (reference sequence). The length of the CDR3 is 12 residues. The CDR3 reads CAWSPNTDTQYF. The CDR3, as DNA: TGTGCCTGGAGTCCCAACACAGATACGCAGTATTTT.

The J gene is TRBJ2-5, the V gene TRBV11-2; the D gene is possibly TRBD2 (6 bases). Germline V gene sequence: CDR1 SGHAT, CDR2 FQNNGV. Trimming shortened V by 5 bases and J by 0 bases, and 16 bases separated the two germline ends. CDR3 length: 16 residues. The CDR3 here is CASSRSGGVNQETQYF. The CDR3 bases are TGTGCCAGCAGCAGATCAGGAGGGGTCAACCAAGAGACCCAGTACTTC. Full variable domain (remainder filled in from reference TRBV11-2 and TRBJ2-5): EAGVAQSPRYKIIEKRQSVAFWCNPISGHATLYWYQQILGQGPKLLIQFQNNGVVDDSQLPKDRFSAERLKGVDSTLKIQPAKLEDSAVYLCASSRSGGVNQETQYFGPGTRLLVL.

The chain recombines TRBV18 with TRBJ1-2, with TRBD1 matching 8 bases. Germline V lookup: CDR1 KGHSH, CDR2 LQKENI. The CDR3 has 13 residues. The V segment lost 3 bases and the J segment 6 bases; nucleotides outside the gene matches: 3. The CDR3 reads CASSPQQGDGYTF. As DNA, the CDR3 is TGTGCCAGCTCACCTCAACAGGGGGATGGCTACACCTTC. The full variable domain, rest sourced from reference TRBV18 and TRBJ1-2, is NAGVMQNPRHLVRRRGQEARLRCSPMKGHSHVYWYRQLPEEGLKFMVYLQKENIIDESGMPKERFSAEFPKEGPSILRIQQVVRGDSAAYFCASSPQQGDGYTFGSGTRLTVV.

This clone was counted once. This chain's CDR3 is CAIGEGQGNTEAFF. DNA for the CDR3: TGTGCCATCGGGGAGGGACAGGGGAACACTGAAGCTTTCTTT. The chain recombines TRBV10-3 with TRBJ1-1, with 9 bases fitting TRBD1. This CDR3 is built from 14 residues. Germline CDR1 and CDR2: ENHRY and SYGVKD. After removal of 8 bases from V and 1 base from J, the junction contained 5 bases not matched to a gene.

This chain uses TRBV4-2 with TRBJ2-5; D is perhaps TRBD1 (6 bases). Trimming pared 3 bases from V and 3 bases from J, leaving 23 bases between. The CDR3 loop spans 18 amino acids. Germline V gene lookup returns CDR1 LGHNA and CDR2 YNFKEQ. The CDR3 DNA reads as TGTGCCAGCAGCCAGTCAAACAGGGACCCTTTATTAGAAGAGACCCAGTACTTC. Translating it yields CASSQSNRDPLLEETQYF.

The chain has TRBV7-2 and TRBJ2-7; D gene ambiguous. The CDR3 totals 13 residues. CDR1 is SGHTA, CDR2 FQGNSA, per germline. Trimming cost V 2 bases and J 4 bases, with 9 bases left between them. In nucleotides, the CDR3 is TGTGCCAGCAGCTTATCAGGATCTTACGAGCAGTACTTC. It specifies CASSLSGSYEQYF.

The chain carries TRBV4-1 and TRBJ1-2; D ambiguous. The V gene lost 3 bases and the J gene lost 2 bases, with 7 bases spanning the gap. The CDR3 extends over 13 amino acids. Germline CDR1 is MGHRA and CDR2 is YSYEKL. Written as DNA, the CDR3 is TGCGCCAGCAGCCAGGGCAGAAACTATGGCTACACCTTC. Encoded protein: CASSQGRNYGYTF.

In nucleotides, the CDR3 is TGTGCCAGCAGCGTAGAGGCAGGCCAAGAGACCCAGTACTTC. Its translation: CASSVEAGQETQYF. The chain employs TRBV9 and TRBJ2-5; D gene ambiguous. The ends were cut back, 0 bases at V and 1 base at J, with 7 bases in the middle. The CDR3 sequence is 14 residues long. Germline V gene lookup returns CDR1 SGDLS and CDR2 YYNGEE.

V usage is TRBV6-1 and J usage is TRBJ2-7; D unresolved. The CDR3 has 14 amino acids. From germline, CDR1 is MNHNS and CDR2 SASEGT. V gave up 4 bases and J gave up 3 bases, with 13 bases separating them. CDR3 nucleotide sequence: TGTGCCAGCAGTGCTGGGCCTGCAGACTACGAGCAGTACTTC. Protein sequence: CASSAGPADYEQYF.

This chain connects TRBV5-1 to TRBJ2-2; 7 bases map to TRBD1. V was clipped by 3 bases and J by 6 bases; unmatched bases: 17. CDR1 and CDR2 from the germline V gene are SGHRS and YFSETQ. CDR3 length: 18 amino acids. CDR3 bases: TGCGCCAGCAGCTATATGCGACAGGGAAGGTTAAGCGCCGGGGAGCTGTTTTTT. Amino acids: CASSYMRQGRLSAGELFF.

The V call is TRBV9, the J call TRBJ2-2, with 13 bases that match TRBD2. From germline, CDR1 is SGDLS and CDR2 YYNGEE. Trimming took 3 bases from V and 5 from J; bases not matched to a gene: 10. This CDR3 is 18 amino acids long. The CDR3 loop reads CASSETLAGGPGTGELFF. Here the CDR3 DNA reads TGTGCCAGCAGCGAGACACTAGCGGGAGGGCCGGGGACCGGGGAGCTGTTTTTT. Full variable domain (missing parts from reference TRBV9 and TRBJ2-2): DSGVTQTPKHLITATGQRVTLRCSPRSGDLSVYWYQQSLDQGLQFLIQYYNGEERAKGNILERFSAQQFPDLHSELNLSSLELGDSALYFCASSETLAGGPGTGELFFGEGSRLTVL.

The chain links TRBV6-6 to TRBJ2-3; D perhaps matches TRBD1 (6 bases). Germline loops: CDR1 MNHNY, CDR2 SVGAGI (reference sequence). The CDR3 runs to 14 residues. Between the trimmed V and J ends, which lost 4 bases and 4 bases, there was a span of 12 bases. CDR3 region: CASSSHRDPDTQYF. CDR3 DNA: TGTGCCAGCAGTTCTCACAGGGACCCAGATACGCAGTATTTT.

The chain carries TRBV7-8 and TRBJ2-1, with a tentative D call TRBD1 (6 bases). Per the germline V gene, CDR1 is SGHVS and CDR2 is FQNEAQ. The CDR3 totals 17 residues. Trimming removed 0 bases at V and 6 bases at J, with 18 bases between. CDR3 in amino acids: CASSLAINRASGNEQFF. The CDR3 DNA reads TGTGCCAGCAGCTTAGCTATTAACAGGGCATCTGGCAATGAGCAGTTCTTC.

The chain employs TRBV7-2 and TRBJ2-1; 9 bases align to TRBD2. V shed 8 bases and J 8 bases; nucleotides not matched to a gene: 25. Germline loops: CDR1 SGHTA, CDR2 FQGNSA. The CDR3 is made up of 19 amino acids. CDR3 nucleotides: TGTGCCAGCCCCAGGGATCTCGGCCCCCCCGGGACTAGCAAGGATGAGCAGTTCTTC. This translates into CASPRDLGPPGTSKDEQFF.

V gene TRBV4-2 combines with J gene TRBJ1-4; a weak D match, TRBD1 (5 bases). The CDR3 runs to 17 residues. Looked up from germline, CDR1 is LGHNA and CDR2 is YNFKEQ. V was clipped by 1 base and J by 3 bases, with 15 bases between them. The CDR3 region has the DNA TGTGCCAGCAGCCAAGCCGCTCGGGGGGTGGCTAATGAAAAACTGTTTTTT. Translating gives CASSQAARGVANEKLFF.

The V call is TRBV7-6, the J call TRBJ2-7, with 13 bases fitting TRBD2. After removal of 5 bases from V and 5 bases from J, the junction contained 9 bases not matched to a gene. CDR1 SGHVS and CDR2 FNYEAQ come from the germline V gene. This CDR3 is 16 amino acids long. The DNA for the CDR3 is TGTGCCAGCAGCCCCCGGACTAGCGGGAGCCTCGACGAGCAGTACTTC. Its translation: CASSPRTSGSLDEQYF. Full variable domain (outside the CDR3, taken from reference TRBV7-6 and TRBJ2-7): GAGVSQSPRYKVTKRGQDVALRCDPISGHVSLYWYRQALGQGPEFLTYFNYEAQQDKSGLPNDRFSAERPEGSISTLTIQRTEQRDSAMYRCASSPRTSGSLDEQYFGPGTRLTVT.

CDR3 nucleotide sequence: TGCAGCGTTGGCGAAAACACAGATACGCAGTATTTT. Translated, it gives CSVGENTDTQYF. The rearrangement joins TRBV29-1 to TRBJ2-3; unclear D gene. Per the germline V gene, CDR1 is SQVTM and CDR2 is ANQGSEA. Trimming shortened V by 4 bases and J by 2 bases, and 7 bases separated the two germline ends. This CDR3 comprises 12 residues.

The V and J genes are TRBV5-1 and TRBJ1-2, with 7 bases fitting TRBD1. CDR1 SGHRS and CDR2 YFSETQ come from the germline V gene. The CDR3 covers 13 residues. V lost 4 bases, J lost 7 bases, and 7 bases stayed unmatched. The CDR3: CASSPSGGVGYTF. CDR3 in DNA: TGCGCCAGCAGCCCCTCAGGGGGAGTTGGCTACACCTTC. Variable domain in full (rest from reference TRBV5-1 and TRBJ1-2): KAGVTQTPRYLIKTRGQQVTLSCSPISGHRSVSWYQQTPGQGLQFLFEYFSETQRNKGNFPGRFSGRQFSNSRSEMNVSTLELGDSALYLCASSPSGGVGYTFGSGTRLTVV.

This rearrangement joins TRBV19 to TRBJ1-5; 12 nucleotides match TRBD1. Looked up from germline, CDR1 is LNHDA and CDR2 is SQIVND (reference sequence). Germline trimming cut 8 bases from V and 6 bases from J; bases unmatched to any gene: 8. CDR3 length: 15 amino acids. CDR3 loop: CASVRDRGRSQPQHF. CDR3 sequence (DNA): TGTGCCAGTGTCCGGGACAGGGGGCGAAGTCAGCCCCAGCATTTT.

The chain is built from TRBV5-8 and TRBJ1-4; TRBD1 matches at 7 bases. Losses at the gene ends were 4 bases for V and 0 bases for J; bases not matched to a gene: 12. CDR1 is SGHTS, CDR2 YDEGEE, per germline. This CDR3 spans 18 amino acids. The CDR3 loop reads CASSLGDSPFATNEKLFF. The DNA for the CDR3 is TGTGCCAGCAGCCTGGGGGACAGCCCCTTCGCAACTAATGAAAAACTGTTTTTT. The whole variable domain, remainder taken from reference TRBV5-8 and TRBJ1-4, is EAGVTQSPTHLIKTRGQQATLRCSPISGHTSVYWYQQALGLGLQFLLWYDEGEERNRGNFPPRFSGRQFPNYSSELNVNALELEDSALYLCASSLGDSPFATNEKLFFGSGTQLSVL.

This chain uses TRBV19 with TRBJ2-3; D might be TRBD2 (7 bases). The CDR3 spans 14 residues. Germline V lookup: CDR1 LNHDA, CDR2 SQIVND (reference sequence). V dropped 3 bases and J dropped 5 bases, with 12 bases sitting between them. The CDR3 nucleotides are TGTGCCAGTAGTATTACGGGGGGCTTAGATACGCAGTATTTT. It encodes CASSITGGLDTQYF.

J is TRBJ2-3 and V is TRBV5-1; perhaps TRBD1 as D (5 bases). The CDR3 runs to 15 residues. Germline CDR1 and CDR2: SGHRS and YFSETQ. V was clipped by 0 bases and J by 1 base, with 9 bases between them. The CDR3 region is CASSLVVGGTDTQYF. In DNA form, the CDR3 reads TGCGCCAGCAGCTTGGTGGTAGGGGGCACAGATACGCAGTATTTT.

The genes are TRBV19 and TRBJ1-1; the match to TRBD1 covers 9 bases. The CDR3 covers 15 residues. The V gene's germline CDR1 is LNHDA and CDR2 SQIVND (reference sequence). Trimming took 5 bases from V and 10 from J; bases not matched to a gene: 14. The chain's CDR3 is CASSQIQGARSAAFF. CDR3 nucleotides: TGTGCCAGTAGTCAAATACAGGGGGCGAGGAGCGCAGCTTTCTTT.

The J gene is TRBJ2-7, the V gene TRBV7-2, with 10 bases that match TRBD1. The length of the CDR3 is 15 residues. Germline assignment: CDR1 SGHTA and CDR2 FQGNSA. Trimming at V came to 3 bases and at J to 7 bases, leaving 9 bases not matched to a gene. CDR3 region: CASSFEGQGTGEQYF. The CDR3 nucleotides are TGTGCCAGCAGCTTCGAGGGACAGGGGACGGGTGAGCAGTACTTC.

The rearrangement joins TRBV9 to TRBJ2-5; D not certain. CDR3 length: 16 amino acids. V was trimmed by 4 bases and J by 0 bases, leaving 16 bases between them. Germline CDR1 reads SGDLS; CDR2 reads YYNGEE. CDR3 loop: CASSQGQRSNQETQYF. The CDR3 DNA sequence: TGTGCCAGCAGCCAAGGTCAGCGATCCAACCAAGAGACCCAGTACTTC.

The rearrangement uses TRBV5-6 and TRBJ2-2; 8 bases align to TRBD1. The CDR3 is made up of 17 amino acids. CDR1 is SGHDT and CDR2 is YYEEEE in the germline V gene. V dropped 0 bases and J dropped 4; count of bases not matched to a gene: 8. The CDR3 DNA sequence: TGTGCCAGCAGCTTGGGGCCCCAGGGGGCTGGCACCGGGGAGCTGTTTTTT. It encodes CASSLGPQGAGTGELFF.

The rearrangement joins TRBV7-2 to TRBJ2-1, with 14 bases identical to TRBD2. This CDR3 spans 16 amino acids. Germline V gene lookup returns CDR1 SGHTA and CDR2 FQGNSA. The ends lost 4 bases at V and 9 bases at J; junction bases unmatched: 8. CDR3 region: CASSSQGLAGAGEQFF. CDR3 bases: TGTGCCAGCAGCTCCCAGGGACTAGCGGGAGCTGGTGAGCAGTTCTTC. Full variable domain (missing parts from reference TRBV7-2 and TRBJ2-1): GAGVSQSPSNKVTEKGKDVELRCDPISGHTALYWYRQSLGQGLEFLIYFQGNSAPDKSGLPSDRFSAERTGGSVSTLTIQRTQQEDSAVYLCASSSQGLAGAGEQFFGPGTRLTVL.

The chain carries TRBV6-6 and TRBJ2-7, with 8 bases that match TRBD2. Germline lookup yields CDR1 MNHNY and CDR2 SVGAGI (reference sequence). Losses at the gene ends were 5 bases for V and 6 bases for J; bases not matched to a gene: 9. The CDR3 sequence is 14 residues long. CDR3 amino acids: CASSPLSGRGEQYF. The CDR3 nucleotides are TGTGCCAGCAGTCCTCTCAGCGGGAGAGGCGAGCAGTACTTC.

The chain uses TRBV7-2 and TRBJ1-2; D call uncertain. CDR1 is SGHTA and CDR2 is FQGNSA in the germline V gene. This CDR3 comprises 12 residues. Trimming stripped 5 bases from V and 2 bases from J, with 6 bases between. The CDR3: CASSDTNYGYTF. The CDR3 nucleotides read TGTGCCAGCAGCGATACAAACTATGGCTACACCTTC. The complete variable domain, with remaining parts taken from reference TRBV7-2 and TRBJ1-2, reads GAGVSQSPSNKVTEKGKDVELRCDPISGHTALYWYRQSLGQGLEFLIYFQGNSAPDKSGLPSDRFSAERTGGSVSTLTIQRTQQEDSAVYLCASSDTNYGYTFGSGTRLTVV.